These 5 T cell receptor beta chains originate from one sample sequenced in a study of monozygotic twins with inflammatory bowel disease. Reprocessing the 5' RACE reads, TCRdb reports a single entry for every CDR3 protein and omits DNA. The sample data list 210,000 or so distinct CDR3 sequences. Sequences were obtained from blood. Receptors were obtained from a human donor with ulcerative colitis or Crohn's disease, or a healthy co-twin of an affected twin (not recorded which).

The rearrangement links TRBV6-1 to TRBJ2-2; TCRdb's D call, TRBD1, is unchecked because there is no DNA. The CDR3 sequence is 14 residues long. Germline CDR1 reads MNHNS; CDR2 reads SASEGT. CDR3 loop: CASTLTPGAGELFF.

The chain employs TRBV10-2 and TRBJ2-5; TCRdb lists TRBD1, though no DNA is available to test this call. Germline CDR1 reads WSHSY; CDR2 reads SAAADI. The CDR3 has 16 residues. The CDR3 region is CASSEWLGKGQETQYF.

The J gene is TRBJ1-4, the V gene TRBV5-1. This CDR3 has 14 residues. Germline V gene sequence: CDR1 SGHRS, CDR2 YFSETQ. The CDR3 spells CASSLDGFNEKLFF.

The CDR3 reads CATSRDRQFNQPQHF. This sequence joins TRBV15 and TRBJ1-5; TCRdb names TRBD1, which stays unverified in the absence of DNA. Germline CDR1 reads LNHNV; CDR2 reads YYDKDF (reference sequence). CDR3 size: 15 residues. The full variable domain, completed using reference TRBV15 and TRBJ1-5, is DAMVIQNPRYQVTQFGKPVTLSCSQTLNHNVMYWYQQKSSQAPKLLFHYYDKDFNNEADTPDNFQSRRPNTSFCFLDIRSPGLGDTAMYLCATSRDRQFNQPQHFGDGTRLSIL.

The chain joins TRBV7-9 to TRBJ1-1; TCRdb reports TRBD1, a call that lacks DNA to check it against. Germline V CDR1 and CDR2: SEHNR, FQNEAQ (reference sequence). This CDR3 has 14 amino acids. CDR3 amino acids: CASSLLAGVTEAFF.